This entry is about one T cell receptor beta chain. The record originates from a study of CD8+ T cells in alopecia areata. RNA was extracted and reverse transcribed into cDNA as the sequencing template. The assay was immunoSEQ multiplex PCR, and TCRdb's table has in-frame clones only and misses some. Of about 250,000 clones in the sample, around three fifths are singletons; the top ten hold roughly 0.93%. Treatment denoted: oral pan-JAK inhibitor, 5-10 mg twice daily. Alopecia areata patients provided lesional scalp punch biopsies and peripheral blood, both collected for the study. Sorting of PBMCs yielded the CD4+ and CD8+ T cells. Germline V gives CDR1 SGHTA, CDR2 FQGNSA. V shed 2 bases and J shed 2 bases, with 9 bases lying between them. The CDR3 has 14 residues.

The genes are TRBV7-2 and TRBJ1-1, with D unresolved. This TCR was recovered from a human donor with alopecia areata. The sample here was CD4+ T cells sorted from blood, taken between weeks 51 and 52, from a patient treated with tofacitinib. The CDR3: CASSLRYSNTEAFF. CDR3 DNA sequence: TGTGCCAGCAGCTTACGGTACAGCAACACTGAAGCTTTCTTT.